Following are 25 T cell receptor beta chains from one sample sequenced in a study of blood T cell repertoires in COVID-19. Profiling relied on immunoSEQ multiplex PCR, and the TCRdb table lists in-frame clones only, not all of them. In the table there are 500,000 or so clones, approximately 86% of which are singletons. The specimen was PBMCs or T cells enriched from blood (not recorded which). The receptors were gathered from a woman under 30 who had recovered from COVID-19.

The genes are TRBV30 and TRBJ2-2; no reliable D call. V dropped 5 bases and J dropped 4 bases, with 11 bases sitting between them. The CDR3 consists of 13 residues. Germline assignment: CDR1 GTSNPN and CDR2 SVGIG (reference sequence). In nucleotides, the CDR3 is TGTGCCTGGTCTCGGGTCTCCACCGGGGAGCTGTTTTTT. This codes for CAWSRVSTGELFF. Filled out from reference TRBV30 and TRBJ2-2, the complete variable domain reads SQTIHQWPATLVQPVGSPLSLECTVEGTSNPNLYWYRQAAGRGLQLLFYSVGIGQISSEVPQNLSASRPQDRQFILSSKKLLLSDSGFYLCAWSRVSTGELFFGEGSRLTVL.

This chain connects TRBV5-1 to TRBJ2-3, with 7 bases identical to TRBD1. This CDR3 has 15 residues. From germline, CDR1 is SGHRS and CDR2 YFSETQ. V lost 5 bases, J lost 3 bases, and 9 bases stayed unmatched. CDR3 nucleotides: TGCGCCAGCAGTTTACAGGGGTCTAGGACAGATACGCAGTATTTT. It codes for CASSLQGSRTDTQYF. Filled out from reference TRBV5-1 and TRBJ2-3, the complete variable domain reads KAGVTQTPRYLIKTRGQQVTLSCSPISGHRSVSWYQQTPGQGLQFLFEYFSETQRNKGNFPGRFSGRQFSNSRSEMNVSTLELGDSALYLCASSLQGSRTDTQYFGPGTRLTVL.

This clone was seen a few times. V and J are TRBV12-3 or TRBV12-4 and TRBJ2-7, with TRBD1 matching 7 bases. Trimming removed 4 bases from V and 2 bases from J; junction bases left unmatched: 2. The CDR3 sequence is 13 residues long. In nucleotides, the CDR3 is TGTGCCAGCAGTTCGGGACAGCCCTACGAGCAGTACTTC. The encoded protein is CASSSGQPYEQYF.

CDR3 sequence (DNA): TGTGCCAGCAGCCAAAAGACAGTACGGGAGACCCAGTACTTC. This sequence encodes CASSQKTVRETQYF. This rearrangement joins TRBV3-1 (or the pseudogene TRBV3-2) to TRBJ2-5; perhaps TRBD1 as D (5 bases). CDR3 length: 14 amino acids. Trimming removed 2 bases at V and 5 bases at J, with 12 bases between. Germline assignment: CDR1 LGHDT and CDR2 YNNKEL (reference sequence).

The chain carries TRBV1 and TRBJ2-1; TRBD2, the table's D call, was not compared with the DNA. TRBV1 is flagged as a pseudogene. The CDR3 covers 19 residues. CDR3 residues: CTSSQDEASGGPSYNEQFF. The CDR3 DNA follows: TGCACCAGCAGCCAAGATGAGGCTAGCGGGGGTCCATCCTACAATGAGCAGTTCTTC.

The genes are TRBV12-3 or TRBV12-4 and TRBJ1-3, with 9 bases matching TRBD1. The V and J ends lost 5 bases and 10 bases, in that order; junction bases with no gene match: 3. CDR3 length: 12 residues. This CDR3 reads CASSPGQGTIYF. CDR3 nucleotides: TGTGCCAGCAGTCCAGGACAGGGGACCATATATTTT.

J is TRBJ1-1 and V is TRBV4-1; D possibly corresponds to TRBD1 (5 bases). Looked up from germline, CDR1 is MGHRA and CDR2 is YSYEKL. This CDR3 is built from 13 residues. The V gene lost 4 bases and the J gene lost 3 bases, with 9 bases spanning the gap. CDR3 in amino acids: CASSRGGDTEAFF. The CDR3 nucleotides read TGCGCCAGCAGCCGAGGAGGGGACACTGAAGCTTTCTTT.

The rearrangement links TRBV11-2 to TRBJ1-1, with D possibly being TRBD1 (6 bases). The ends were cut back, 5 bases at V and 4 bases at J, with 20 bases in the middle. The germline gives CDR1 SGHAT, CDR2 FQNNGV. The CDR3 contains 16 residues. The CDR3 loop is CASSLDSYAGGTEAFF. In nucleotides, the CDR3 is TGTGCCAGCAGCCTGGACAGTTATGCAGGAGGCACTGAAGCTTTCTTT.

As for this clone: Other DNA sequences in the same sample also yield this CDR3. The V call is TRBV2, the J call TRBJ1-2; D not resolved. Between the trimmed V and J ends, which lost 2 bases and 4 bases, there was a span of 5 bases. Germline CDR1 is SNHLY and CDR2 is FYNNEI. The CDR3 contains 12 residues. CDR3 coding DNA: TGTGCCAGCAGTGAACCCGGCTATGGCTACACCTTC. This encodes CASSEPGYGYTF. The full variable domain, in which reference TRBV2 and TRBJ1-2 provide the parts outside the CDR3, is EPEVTQTPSHQVTQMGQEVILRCVPISNHLYFYWYRQILGQKVEFLVSFYNNEISEKSEIFDDQFSVERPDGSNFTLKIRSTKLEDSAMYFCASSEPGYGYTFGSGTRLTVV.

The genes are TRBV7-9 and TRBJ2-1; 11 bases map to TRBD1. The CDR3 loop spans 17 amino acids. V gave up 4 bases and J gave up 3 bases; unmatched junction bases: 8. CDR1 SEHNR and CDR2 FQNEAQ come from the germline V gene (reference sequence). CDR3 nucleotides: TGTGCCAGCAGCTCCACCTCGGACAGGGGGCACTACAATGAGCAGTTCTTC. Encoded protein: CASSSTSDRGHYNEQFF.

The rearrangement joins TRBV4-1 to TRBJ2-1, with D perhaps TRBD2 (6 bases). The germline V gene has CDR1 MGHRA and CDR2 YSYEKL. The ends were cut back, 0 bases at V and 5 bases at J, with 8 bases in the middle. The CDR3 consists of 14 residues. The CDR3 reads CASSQDGGDNEQFF. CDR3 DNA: TGCGCCAGCAGCCAAGATGGCGGGGACAATGAGCAGTTCTTC.

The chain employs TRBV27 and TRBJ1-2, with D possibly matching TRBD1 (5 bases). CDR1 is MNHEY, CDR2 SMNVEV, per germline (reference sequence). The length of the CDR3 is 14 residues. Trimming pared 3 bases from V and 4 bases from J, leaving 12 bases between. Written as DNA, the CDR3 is TGTGCCAGCAGTTTGGGAGGGGAGGGCTATGGCTACACCTTC. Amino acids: CASSLGGEGYGYTF.

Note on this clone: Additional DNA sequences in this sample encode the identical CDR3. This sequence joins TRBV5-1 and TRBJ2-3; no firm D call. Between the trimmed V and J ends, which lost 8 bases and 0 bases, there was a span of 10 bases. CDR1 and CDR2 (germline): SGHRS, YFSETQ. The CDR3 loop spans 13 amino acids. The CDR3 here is CASSSGSTDTQYF. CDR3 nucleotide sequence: TGCGCCAGTAGTTCAGGCAGCACAGATACGCAGTATTTT.

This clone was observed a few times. CDR3 nucleotides: TGCGCCAGCAGTCAGAGGTGGGAGCAGTACTTC. Its protein is CASSQRWEQYF. The chain uses TRBV10-2 and TRBJ2-7; D is unclear. Germline-derived CDR1 and CDR2 are WSHSY and SAAADI. V was clipped by 5 bases and J by 7 bases, with 9 bases between them. The CDR3 consists of 11 residues.

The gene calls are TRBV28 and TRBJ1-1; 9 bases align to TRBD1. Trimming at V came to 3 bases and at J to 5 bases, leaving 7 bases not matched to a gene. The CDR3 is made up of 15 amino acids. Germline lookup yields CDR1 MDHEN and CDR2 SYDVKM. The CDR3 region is CASSFSDRGGTEAFF. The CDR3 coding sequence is TGTGCCAGCAGTTTCTCCGACAGGGGGGGGACTGAAGCTTTCTTT.

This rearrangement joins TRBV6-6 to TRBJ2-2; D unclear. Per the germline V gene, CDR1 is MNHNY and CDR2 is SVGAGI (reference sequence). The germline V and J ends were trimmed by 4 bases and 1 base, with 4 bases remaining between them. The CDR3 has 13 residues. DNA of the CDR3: TGTGCCAGCAGTTTAAAGAACACCGGGGAGCTGTTTTTT. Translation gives CASSLKNTGELFF.

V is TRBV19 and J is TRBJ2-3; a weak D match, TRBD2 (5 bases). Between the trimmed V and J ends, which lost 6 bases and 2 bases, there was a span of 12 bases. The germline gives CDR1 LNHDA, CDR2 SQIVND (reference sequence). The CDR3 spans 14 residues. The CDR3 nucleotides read TGTGCCAGTAGAAACCGGGATACCACAGATACGCAGTATTTT. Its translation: CASRNRDTTDTQYF.

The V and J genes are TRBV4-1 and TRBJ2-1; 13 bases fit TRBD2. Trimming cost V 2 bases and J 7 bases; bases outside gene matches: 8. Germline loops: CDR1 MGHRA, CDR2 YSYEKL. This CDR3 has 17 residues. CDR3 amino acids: CASSQRGLAGVWNEQFF. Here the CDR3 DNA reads TGCGCCAGCAGCCAACGTGGACTAGCGGGGGTATGGAATGAGCAGTTCTTC.

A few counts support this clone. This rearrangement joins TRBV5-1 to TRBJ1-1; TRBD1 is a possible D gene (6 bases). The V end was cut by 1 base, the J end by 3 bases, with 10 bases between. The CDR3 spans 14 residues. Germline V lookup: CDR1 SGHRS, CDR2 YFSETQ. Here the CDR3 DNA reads TGCGCCAGCAGCTTGTCTCAGGGGTACACTGAAGCTTTCTTT. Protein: CASSLSQGYTEAFF. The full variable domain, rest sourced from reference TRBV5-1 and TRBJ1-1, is KAGVTQTPRYLIKTRGQQVTLSCSPISGHRSVSWYQQTPGQGLQFLFEYFSETQRNKGNFPGRFSGRQFSNSRSEMNVSTLELGDSALYLCASSLSQGYTEAFFGQGTRLTVV.

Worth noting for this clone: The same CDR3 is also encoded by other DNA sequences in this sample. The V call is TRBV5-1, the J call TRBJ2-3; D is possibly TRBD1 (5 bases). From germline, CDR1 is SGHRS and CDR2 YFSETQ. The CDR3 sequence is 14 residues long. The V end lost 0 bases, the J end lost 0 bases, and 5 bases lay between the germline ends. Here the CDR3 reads CASSLGQSTDTQYF. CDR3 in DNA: TGCGCCAGCAGCTTGGGACAGAGCACAGATACGCAGTATTTT. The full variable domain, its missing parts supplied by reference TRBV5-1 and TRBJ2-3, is KAGVTQTPRYLIKTRGQQVTLSCSPISGHRSVSWYQQTPGQGLQFLFEYFSETQRNKGNFPGRFSGRQFSNSRSEMNVSTLELGDSALYLCASSLGQSTDTQYFGPGTRLTVL.

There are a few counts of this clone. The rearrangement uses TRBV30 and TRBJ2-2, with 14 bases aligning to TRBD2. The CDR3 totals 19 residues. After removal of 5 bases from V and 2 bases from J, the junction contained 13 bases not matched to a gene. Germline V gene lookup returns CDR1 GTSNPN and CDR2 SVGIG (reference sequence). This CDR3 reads CAWGGTSGGPDSNTGELFF. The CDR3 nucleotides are TGTGCCTGGGGTGGGACTAGCGGGGGCCCCGATTCAAACACCGGGGAGCTGTTTTTT. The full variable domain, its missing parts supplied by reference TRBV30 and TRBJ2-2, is SQTIHQWPATLVQPVGSPLSLECTVEGTSNPNLYWYRQAAGRGLQLLFYSVGIGQISSEVPQNLSASRPQDRQFILSSKKLLLSDSGFYLCAWGGTSGGPDSNTGELFFGEGSRLTVL.

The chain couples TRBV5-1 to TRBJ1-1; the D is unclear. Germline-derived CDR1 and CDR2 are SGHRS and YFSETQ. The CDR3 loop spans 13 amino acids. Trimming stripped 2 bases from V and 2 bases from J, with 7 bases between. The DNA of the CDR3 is TGCGCCAGCAGCTTTGAGGTTAACACTGAAGCTTTCTTT. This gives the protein CASSFEVNTEAFF.

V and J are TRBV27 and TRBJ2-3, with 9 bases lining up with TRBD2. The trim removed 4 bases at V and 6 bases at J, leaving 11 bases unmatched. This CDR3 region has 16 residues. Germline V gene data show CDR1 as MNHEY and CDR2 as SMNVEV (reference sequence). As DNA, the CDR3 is TGTGCCAGCAGTTGGGGGGCGCTAGCGGGGTCGGATACGCAGTATTTT. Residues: CASSWGALAGSDTQYF.

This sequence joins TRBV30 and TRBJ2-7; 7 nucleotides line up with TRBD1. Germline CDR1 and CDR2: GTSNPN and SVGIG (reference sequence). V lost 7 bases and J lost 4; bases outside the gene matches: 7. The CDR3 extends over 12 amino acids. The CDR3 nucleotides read TGTGCCTTCCGACAGGGACCATACGAGCAGTACTTC. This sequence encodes CAFRQGPYEQYF.

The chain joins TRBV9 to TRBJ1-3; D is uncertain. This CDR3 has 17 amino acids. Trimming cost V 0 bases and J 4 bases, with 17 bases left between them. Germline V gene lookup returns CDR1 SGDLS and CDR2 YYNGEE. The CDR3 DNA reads TGTGCCAGCAGCGTAGAAGTGCGGGGTCTTCTCGGAAACACCATATATTTT. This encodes CASSVEVRGLLGNTIYF.